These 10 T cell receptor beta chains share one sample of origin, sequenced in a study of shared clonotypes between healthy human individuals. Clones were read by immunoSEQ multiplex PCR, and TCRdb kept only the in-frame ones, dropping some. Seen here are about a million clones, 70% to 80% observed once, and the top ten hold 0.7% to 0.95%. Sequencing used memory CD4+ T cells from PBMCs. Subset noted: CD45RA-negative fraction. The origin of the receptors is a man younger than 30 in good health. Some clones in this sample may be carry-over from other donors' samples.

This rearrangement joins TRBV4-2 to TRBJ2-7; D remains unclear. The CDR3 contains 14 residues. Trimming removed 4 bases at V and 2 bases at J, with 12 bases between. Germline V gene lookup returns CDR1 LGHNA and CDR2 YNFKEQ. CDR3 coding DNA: TGTGCCAGCAGCCCCGGTGGTCCGGCCTACGAGCAGTACTTC. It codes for CASSPGGPAYEQYF.

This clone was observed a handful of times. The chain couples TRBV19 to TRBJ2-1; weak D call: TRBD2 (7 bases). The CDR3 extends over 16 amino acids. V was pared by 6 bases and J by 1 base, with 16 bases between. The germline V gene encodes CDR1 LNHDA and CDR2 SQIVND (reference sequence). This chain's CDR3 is CASRLRGGQSYNEQFF. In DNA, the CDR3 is TGTGCCAGTAGGCTTCGCGGGGGCCAATCCTACAATGAGCAGTTCTTC.

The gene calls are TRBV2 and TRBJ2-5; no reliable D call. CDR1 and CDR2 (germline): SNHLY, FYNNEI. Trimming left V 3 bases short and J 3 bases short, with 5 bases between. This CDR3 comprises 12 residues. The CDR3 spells CASSDLKETQYF. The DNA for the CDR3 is TGTGCCAGCAGTGATTTGAAAGAGACCCAGTACTTC.

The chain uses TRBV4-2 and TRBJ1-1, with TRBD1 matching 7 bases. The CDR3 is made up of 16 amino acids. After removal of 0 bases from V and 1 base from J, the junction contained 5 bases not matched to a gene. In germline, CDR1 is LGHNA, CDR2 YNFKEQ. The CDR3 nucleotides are TGTGCCAGCAGCCAAGATCCGGGACAGACGAACACTGAAGCTTTCTTT. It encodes CASSQDPGQTNTEAFF.

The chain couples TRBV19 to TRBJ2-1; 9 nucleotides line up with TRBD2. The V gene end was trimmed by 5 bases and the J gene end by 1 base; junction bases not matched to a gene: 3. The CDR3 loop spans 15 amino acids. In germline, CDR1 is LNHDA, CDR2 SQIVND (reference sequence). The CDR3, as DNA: TGTGCCAGTAGTCCTAGCGGGACGTCCTACAATGAGCAGTTCTTC. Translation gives CASSPSGTSYNEQFF.

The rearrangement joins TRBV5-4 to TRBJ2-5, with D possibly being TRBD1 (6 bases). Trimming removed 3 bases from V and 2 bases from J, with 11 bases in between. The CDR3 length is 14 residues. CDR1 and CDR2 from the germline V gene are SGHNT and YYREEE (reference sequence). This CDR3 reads CASSSRTVQETQYF. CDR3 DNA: TGTGCCAGCAGCTCCAGGACAGTTCAAGAGACCCAGTACTTC. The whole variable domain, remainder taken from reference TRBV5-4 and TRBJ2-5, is ETGVTQSPTHLIKTRGQQVTLRCSSQSGHNTVSWYQQALGQGPQFIFQYYREEENGRGNFPPRFSGLQFPNYSSELNVNALELDDSALYLCASSSRTVQETQYFGPGTRLLVL.

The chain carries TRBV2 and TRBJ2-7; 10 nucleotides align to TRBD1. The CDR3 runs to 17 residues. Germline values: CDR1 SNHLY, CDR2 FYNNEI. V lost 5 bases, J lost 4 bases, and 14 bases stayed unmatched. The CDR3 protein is CASSFGQGGVQGYEQYF. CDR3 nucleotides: TGTGCCAGCAGTTTTGGACAGGGGGGCGTTCAAGGATACGAGCAGTACTTC. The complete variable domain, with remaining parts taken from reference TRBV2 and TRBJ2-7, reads EPEVTQTPSHQVTQMGQEVILRCVPISNHLYFYWYRQILGQKVEFLVSFYNNEISEKSEIFDDQFSVERPDGSNFTLKIRSTKLEDSAMYFCASSFGQGGVQGYEQYFGPGTRLTVT.

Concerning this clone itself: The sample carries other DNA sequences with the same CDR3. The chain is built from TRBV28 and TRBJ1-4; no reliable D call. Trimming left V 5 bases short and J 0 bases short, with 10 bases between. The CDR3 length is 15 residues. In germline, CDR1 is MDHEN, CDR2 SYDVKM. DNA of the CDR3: TGTGCCAGCAGTAGCCACACAGCAACTAATGAAAAACTGTTTTTT. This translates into CASSSHTATNEKLFF.

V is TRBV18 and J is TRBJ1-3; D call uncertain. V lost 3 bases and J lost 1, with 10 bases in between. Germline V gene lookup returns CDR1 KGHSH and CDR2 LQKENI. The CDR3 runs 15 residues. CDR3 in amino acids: CASSPPSRSGNTIYF. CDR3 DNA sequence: TGTGCCAGCTCACCCCCCAGTAGGTCTGGAAACACCATATATTTT.

In DNA, the CDR3 is TGTGCCAGCAGCTTGGGAGGACAGGGCGAGAATCAGCCCCAGCATTTT. Residues: CASSLGGQGENQPQHF. The rearrangement joins TRBV11-1 to TRBJ1-5; 8 nucleotides line up with TRBD1. The V segment lost 3 bases and the J segment 4 bases; nucleotides outside the gene matches: 8. The CDR3 is 16 amino acids. Germline CDR1 reads SGHAT; CDR2 reads FQDESV (reference sequence). Based on the CDR3 plus reference TRBV11-1 and TRBJ1-5, the full variable domain is EAEVAQSPRYKITEKSQAVAFWCDPISGHATLYWYRQILGQGPELLVQFQDESVVDDSQLPKDRFSAERLKGVDSTLKIQPAELGDSAMYLCASSLGGQGENQPQHFGDGTRLSIL.